The clone carrying this T cell receptor beta chain was seen repeatedly, ten times or more. Its target is unknown. The sample originates from a study of glioma-infiltrating T cells. Study results and limitations: Tissue-blood divergence was below expectation in non-neoplastic patients, above in gliomas.

Amplification of TCR alpha and beta CDR3 regions from RNA used iRepertoire nested multiplex PCR. Input was roughly 85-450 ng of tissue mRNA or PBMC total RNA. A single record per CDR3 protein comes from TCRdb applying MiXCR to the multiplex PCR reads. The table has about 89,000 distinct CDR3 sequences, under 30% seen once. Trimming shortened V by 6 bases and J by 2 bases, and 14 bases separated the two germline ends. Germline lookup yields CDR1 MNHNS and CDR2 SASEGT. This CDR3 contains 14 residues. This clonotype originated in a human donor with low-grade glioma or glioblastoma, undergoing nonglioma brain surgery, or in good health (not recorded which). The V gene is TRBV6-1, the J gene TRBJ2-7, with unresolved D. Sequencing input: glioma tissue, nonneoplastic brain tissue, or PBMCs (not recorded which). CDR3 sequence (DNA): TGTGCCAGCAGCTTTCCCCGGGCTCCCTACGAGCAGTACTTC. It translates to CASSFPRAPYEQYF.